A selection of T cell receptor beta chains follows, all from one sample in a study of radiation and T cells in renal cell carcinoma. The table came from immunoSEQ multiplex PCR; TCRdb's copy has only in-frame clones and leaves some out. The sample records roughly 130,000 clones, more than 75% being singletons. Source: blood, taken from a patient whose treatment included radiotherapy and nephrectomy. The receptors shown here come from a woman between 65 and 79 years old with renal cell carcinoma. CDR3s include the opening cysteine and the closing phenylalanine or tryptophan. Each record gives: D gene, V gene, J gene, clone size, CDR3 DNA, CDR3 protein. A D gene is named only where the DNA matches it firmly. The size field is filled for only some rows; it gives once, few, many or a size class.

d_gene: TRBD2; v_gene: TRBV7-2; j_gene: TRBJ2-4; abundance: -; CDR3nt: TGTGCCAGCAGTATCCTAGCGGGGCAAAACATTCAGTACTTC; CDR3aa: CASSILAGQNIQYF
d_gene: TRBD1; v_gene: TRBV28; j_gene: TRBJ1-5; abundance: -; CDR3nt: TGTGCCAGCAGCACCGACAGGGGCGGTCAGCCCCAGCATTTT; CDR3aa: CASSTDRGGQPQHF
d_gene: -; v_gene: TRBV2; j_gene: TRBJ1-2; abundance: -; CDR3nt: TGTGCCAGCAGTGAGATAGCATTATCGGGGGGCTACACCTTC; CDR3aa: CASSEIALSGGYTF
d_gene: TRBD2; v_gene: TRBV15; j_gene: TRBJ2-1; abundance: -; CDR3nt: TGTGCCACCAGCAGAATAGCGGGGGGATCCAATGAGCAGTTCTTC; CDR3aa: CATSRIAGGSNEQFF
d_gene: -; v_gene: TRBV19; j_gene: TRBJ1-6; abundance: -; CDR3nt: TGTGCCAGTAGTATAGACGGGGGGCCCGGTTCACCCCTCCACTTT; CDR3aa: CASSIDGGPGSPLHF
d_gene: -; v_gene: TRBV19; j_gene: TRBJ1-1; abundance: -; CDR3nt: TGTGCCAGTAGGGCGAATCCAGCAGGGAGTAATGAAGCTTTCTTT; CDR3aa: CASRANPAGSNEAFF
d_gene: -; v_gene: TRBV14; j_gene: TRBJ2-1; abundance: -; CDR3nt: TGTGCCAGCAGCCAAGTTCCCAGGGACCCCTACAATGAGCAGTTCTTC; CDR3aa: CASSQVPRDPYNEQFF
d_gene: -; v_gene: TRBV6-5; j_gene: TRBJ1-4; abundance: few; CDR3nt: TGTGCCAGCAGGTACTTGGCAGAGACGGAAAAACTGTTTTTT; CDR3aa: CASRYLAETEKLFF
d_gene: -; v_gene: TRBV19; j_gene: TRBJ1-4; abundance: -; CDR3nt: TGTGCCACTTCCCGGGACTATTATGAAAAACTGTTTTTT; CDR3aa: CATSRDYYEKLFF
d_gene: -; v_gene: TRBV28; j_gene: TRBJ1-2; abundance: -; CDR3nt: TGTGCCAGCAGTCCCGGGATGAGGTATGGCTACACCTTC; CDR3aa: CASSPGMRYGYTF
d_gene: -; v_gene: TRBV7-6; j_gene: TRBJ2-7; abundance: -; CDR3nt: TGTGCCAGCTCGGCTAGCGGCCAGGGGGAGCAGTACTTC; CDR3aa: CASSASGQGEQYF
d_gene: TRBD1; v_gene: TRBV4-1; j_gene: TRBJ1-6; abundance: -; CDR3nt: TGCGCCAGCAGCCATACCGGACAGGGGAGCTCCTATAATTCACCCCTCCACTTT; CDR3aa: CASSHTGQGSSYNSPLHF
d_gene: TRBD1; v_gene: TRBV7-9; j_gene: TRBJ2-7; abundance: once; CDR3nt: TGTGCCAGCAAAGGACAGGGAGGAGCCTACGAGCAGTACTTC; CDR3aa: CASKGQGGAYEQYF
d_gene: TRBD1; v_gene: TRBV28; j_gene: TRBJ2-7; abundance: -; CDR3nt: TGTGCCAGCAGGCGGATAACCGGACAGGGGGCTGGCGAGCAGTACTTC; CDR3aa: CASRRITGQGAGEQYF
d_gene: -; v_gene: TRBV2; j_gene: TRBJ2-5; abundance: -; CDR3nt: TGTGCCAGCAACGCGGGGACCCAGTACTTC; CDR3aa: CASNAGTQYF
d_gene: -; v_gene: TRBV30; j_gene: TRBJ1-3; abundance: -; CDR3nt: TGTGCCTGGAGAACCTCTGGAAACACCATATATTTT; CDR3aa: CAWRTSGNTIYF
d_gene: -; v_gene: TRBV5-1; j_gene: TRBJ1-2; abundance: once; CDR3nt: TGCGCCAGCAAGCGGGGGCCCGCAGACTATGGCTACACCTTC; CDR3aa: CASKRGPADYGYTF
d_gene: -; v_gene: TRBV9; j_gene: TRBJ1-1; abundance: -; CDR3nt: TGTGCCAGCAGCGTAGCAACAGGAGGGCACACTGAAGCTTTCTTT; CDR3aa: CASSVATGGHTEAFF
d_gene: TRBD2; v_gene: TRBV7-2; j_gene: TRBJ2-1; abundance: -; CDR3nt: TGTGCCAGCAGCCGAGATCTAGCGGGGGGAAACATTGAGCAGTTCTTC; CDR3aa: CASSRDLAGGNIEQFF
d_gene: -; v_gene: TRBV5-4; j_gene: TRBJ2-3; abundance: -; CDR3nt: TGTGCCAGCAGCTTGGCCCGACTCACAGATACGCAGTATTTT; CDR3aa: CASSLARLTDTQYF
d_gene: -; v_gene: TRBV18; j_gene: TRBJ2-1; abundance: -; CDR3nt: TGTGCCAGCTCACCTGGGCAGAGACTTTCCGAGCAGTTCTTC; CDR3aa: CASSPGQRLSEQFF
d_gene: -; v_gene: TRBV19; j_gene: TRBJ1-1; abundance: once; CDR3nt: TGTGCCAGTAGTTTACGGGTCGGAACTGAAGCTTTCTTT; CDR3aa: CASSLRVGTEAFF
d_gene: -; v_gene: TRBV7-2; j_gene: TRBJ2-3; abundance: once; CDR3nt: TGTGCCAGCAGCCCCCCGCGGGATACGCAGTATTTT; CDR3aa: CASSPPRDTQYF
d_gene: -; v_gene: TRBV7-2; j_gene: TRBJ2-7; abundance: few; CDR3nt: TGTGCCAGCAGCTTAGCGCGGGGGCCGTACTACGAGCAGTACTTC; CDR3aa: CASSLARGPYYEQYF
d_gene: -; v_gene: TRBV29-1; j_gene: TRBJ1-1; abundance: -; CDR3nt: TGCAGCGCCCAAGCGGGGGGTCGCACTGAAGCTTTCTTT; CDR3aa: CSAQAGGRTEAFF
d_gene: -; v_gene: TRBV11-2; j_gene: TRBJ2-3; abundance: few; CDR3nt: TGTGCCAGCAGCCCCTATAGAGGACTTCGGGGGGATACGCAGTATTTT; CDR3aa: CASSPYRGLRGDTQYF